Below, 21 T cell receptor beta chains from the same sample are listed, as sequenced in a study of T cell responses to AZD1222 COVID-19 vaccine. Sequenced by immunoSEQ multiplex PCR; TCRdb stores in-frame clones only, minus some. In the table there are around 160,000 clones, roughly 88% of which are singletons. Sample: peripheral blood, taken on day 0 of AZD1222 vaccination. These receptors were collected from an adult in good health.

This clone was picked up one time. This rearrangement joins TRBV19 to TRBJ1-2; D unclear. This CDR3 has 15 residues. Germline CDR1 is LNHDA and CDR2 is SQIVND (reference sequence). The V end was cut by 11 bases, the J end by 0 bases, with 19 bases between. The CDR3 sequence is CASKGSLPSNYGYTF. In DNA, the CDR3 is TGTGCCTCAAAAGGGTCCCTTCCCTCTAACTATGGCTACACCTTC.

The rearrangement joins TRBV7-9 to TRBJ2-3; TRBD2 might be the D (5 bases). Trimming cost V 3 bases and J 4 bases, with 11 bases left between them. The V gene's germline CDR1 is SEHNR and CDR2 FQNEAQ (reference sequence). CDR3 length: 14 amino acids. CDR3 loop: CASSFYGESDTQYF. The CDR3 region has the DNA TGTGCCAGCAGCTTTTACGGGGAATCAGATACGCAGTATTTT.

The sample holds one count of this clone. This chain connects TRBV5-1 to TRBJ2-2, with D perhaps given as TRBD1 or TRBD2 (6 bases each). There are 13 residues in the CDR3. Germline V gene lookup returns CDR1 SGHRS and CDR2 YFSETQ. V was shortened by 7 bases and J by 3 bases, with 10 bases between the two germline ends. In DNA, the CDR3 is TGCGCCAGCGGAAGGGGGGACACCGGGGAGCTGTTTTTT. Amino acid sequence: CASGRGDTGELFF.

J is TRBJ1-4 and V is TRBV6-2 or TRBV6-3, with D tentatively TRBD1 (5 bases). V lost 3 bases to trimming and J lost 3 bases, with 14 bases between them. Germline V lookup: CDR1 MNHEY, CDR2 SVGEGT. The CDR3 consists of 16 residues. CDR3 protein: CASSYSSGTANEKLFF. In nucleotides, the CDR3 is TGTGCCAGCAGTTATTCCTCCGGGACCGCTAATGAAAAACTGTTTTTT.

J is TRBJ1-1 and V is TRBV5-5; 7 nucleotides match TRBD1. Germline assignment: CDR1 SGHKS and CDR2 YYEKEE (reference sequence). The V segment lost 4 bases and the J segment 0 bases; nucleotides outside the gene matches: 6. The CDR3 spans 15 residues. The CDR3 sequence is CASSAYGQVNTEAFF. In DNA, the CDR3 is TGTGCCAGCAGCGCGTACGGACAGGTGAACACTGAAGCTTTCTTT.

The J gene is TRBJ2-1, the V gene TRBV13; possible D gene TRBD1, 6 bases. CDR1 and CDR2 from the germline V gene are PRHDT and FYEKMQ (reference sequence). Between the trimmed V and J ends, which lost 5 bases and 9 bases, there was a span of 26 bases. The CDR3 covers 17 residues. The CDR3 nucleotides are TGTGCCAGCAGCCACCCGACAGGTCTGGTCTCACACTCTGAGCAGTTCTTC. It specifies CASSHPTGLVSHSEQFF.

The gene calls are TRBV24-1 and TRBJ2-3, with 10 bases identical to TRBD1. After removal of 2 bases from V and 5 bases from J, the junction contained 9 bases not matched to a gene. The CDR3 length is 17 residues. CDR1 is KGHDR and CDR2 is SFDVKD in the germline V gene. This CDR3 reads CATSDSGPGQGLDTQYF. CDR3 DNA: TGTGCCACCAGTGATTCAGGGCCGGGACAGGGGTTAGATACGCAGTATTTT.

V and J are TRBV9 and TRBJ1-5, with D unclear. Germline V lookup: CDR1 SGDLS, CDR2 YYNGEE. The V end lost 4 bases, the J end lost 1 base, and 12 bases lay between the germline ends. The CDR3 runs 15 residues. CDR3 loop: CASSRGSPSNQPQHF. The CDR3 nucleotides read TGTGCCAGCAGCCGAGGGAGTCCGAGCAATCAGCCCCAGCATTTT. Based on the CDR3 plus reference TRBV9 and TRBJ1-5, the full variable domain is DSGVTQTPKHLITATGQRVTLRCSPRSGDLSVYWYQQSLDQGLQFLIQYYNGEERAKGNILERFSAQQFPDLHSELNLSSLELGDSALYFCASSRGSPSNQPQHFGDGTRLSIL.

The rearrangement links TRBV6-5 to TRBJ2-7; D remains unclear. The germline V and J ends were trimmed by 0 bases and 4 bases, with 10 bases remaining between them. This CDR3 is 14 amino acids long. The germline CDR1 and CDR2 sequences are MNHEY and SVGAGI. CDR3 bases: TGTGCCAGCAGTTACTCATCCTTGAGTTACGAGCAGTACTTC. Translated: CASSYSSLSYEQYF.

This clone was observed a few times. The chain is built from TRBV9 and TRBJ1-4; D gene ambiguous. Germline V gives CDR1 SGDLS, CDR2 YYNGEE. The CDR3 is 15 residues long. Trimming took off 0 bases at V and 0 bases at J, with 6 bases between the two ends. This CDR3 is CASSVGVATNEKLFF. As DNA, the CDR3 is TGTGCCAGCAGCGTAGGGGTTGCAACTAATGAAAAACTGTTTTTT.

The gene calls are TRBV18 and TRBJ1-6, with 7 bases lining up with TRBD1. V lost 5 bases to trimming and J lost 11 bases; unmatched junction nucleotides: 9. The germline gives CDR1 KGHSH, CDR2 LQKENI. CDR3 length equals 14 residues. CDR3 bases: TGTGCCAGCTCAGGCAGGGGGAATTACACACCCCTCCACTTT. Protein sequence: CASSGRGNYTPLHF.

The chain links TRBV4-1 to TRBJ1-2; possibly TRBD1 for D (5 bases). Per germline, CDR1 MGHRA and CDR2 YSYEKL. The ends were cut back, 0 bases at V and 3 bases at J, with 11 bases in the middle. This CDR3 contains 15 residues. CDR3 amino acids: CASSQDPQGDYGYTF. CDR3 nucleotides: TGCGCCAGCAGCCAAGACCCCCAGGGCGACTATGGCTACACCTTC.

The chain carries TRBV19 and TRBJ1-2; D is unresolved. The CDR3 runs 14 residues. The germline CDR1 and CDR2 sequences are LNHDA and SQIVND (reference sequence). V dropped 5 bases and J dropped 2 bases, with 12 bases sitting between them. CDR3 sequence reads: CASSPPTRNYGYTF. The CDR3 DNA reads as TGTGCCAGTAGTCCCCCGACACGAAACTATGGCTACACCTTC. The variable domain in full, completed from reference TRBV19 and TRBJ1-2, reads DGGITQSPKYLFRKEGQNVTLSCEQNLNHDAMYWYRQDPGQGLRLIYYSQIVNDFQKGDIAEGYSVSREKKESFPLTVTSAQKNPTAFYLCASSPPTRNYGYTFGSGTRLTVV.

As to this clone: This same CDR3 is encoded by further DNA sequences in the sample. J is TRBJ1-1 and V is TRBV5-1; a weak D match, TRBD1 (6 bases). This CDR3 contains 14 residues. V lost 1 base and J 1 base, leaving 8 bases between the germline ends. Germline CDR1 is SGHRS and CDR2 is YFSETQ. CDR3 sequence (DNA): TGCGCCAGCAGCTTGACAGGGCGGAACACTGAAGCTTTCTTT. This sequence encodes CASSLTGRNTEAFF.

This clone was counted between two and nine times. The chain couples TRBV3-1 (or the pseudogene TRBV3-2) to TRBJ2-5; 12 nucleotides align to TRBD2. Germline values: CDR1 LGHDT, CDR2 YNNKEL (reference sequence). This CDR3 comprises 16 residues. After removal of 4 bases from V and 0 bases from J, the junction contained 3 bases not matched to a gene. The CDR3 DNA follows: TGTGCCAGCAGCCCGTGGACTAGCGGGGACCAAGAGACCCAGTACTTC. It yields the protein CASSPWTSGDQETQYF.

This rearrangement joins TRBV28 to TRBJ2-3; 11 nucleotides match TRBD2. Germline-derived CDR1 and CDR2 are MDHEN and SYDVKM. V shed 3 bases and J 2 bases; nucleotides not matched to a gene: 16. The CDR3 length is 20 residues. As DNA, the CDR3 is TGTGCCAGCAGTTTCTTACCCGCCCAGACTAGCGGGGATTTCACAGATACGCAGTATTTT. It codes for CASSFLPAQTSGDFTDTQYF.

The genes are TRBV5-1 and TRBJ2-1, with unresolved D. Germline V CDR1 and CDR2: SGHRS, YFSETQ. Between the trimmed V and J ends, which lost 0 bases and 4 bases, there was a span of 14 bases. There are 16 residues in the CDR3. The CDR3 spells CASSLDLGNTYNEQFF. DNA of the CDR3: TGCGCCAGCAGCTTGGATCTAGGAAACACTTACAATGAGCAGTTCTTC. The entire variable domain, with the rest obtained from reference TRBV5-1 and TRBJ2-1, is as follows: KAGVTQTPRYLIKTRGQQVTLSCSPISGHRSVSWYQQTPGQGLQFLFEYFSETQRNKGNFPGRFSGRQFSNSRSEMNVSTLELGDSALYLCASSLDLGNTYNEQFFGPGTRLTVL.

The rearrangement links TRBV19 to TRBJ1-2; no reliable D call. There are 16 residues in the CDR3. V was pared by 0 bases and J by 4 bases, with 15 bases between. The germline gives CDR1 LNHDA, CDR2 SQIVND (reference sequence). The CDR3 spells CASSIDPGGLRYGYTF. DNA for the CDR3: TGTGCCAGTAGTATAGATCCCGGCGGGCTTCGCTATGGCTACACCTTC.

This chain joins TRBV28 and TRBJ2-1; 9 bases map to TRBD2. Germline CDR1 reads MDHEN; CDR2 reads SYDVKM. This CDR3 spans 15 amino acids. V shed 3 bases and J 8 bases; nucleotides not matched to a gene: 8. The CDR3, as DNA: TGTGCCAGCAGTTTGGCTAGCGGGGCCCCGGATGAGCAGTTCTTC. It codes for CASSLASGAPDEQFF.

This clone came up once. The V and J genes are TRBV28 and TRBJ1-1, with D tentatively TRBD1 (6 bases). Germline CDR1 and CDR2: MDHEN and SYDVKM. The V end was cut by 11 bases, the J end by 0 bases, with 7 bases between. The CDR3 sequence is 11 residues long. The DNA for the CDR3 is TGTGCCGGGGGCGTGAACACTGAAGCTTTCTTT. It is translated as CAGGVNTEAFF. The whole variable domain, remainder taken from reference TRBV28 and TRBJ1-1, is DVKVTQSSRYLVKRTGEKVFLECVQDMDHENMFWYRQDPGLGLRLIYFSYDVKMKEKGDIPEGYSVSREKKERFSLILESASTNQTSMYLCAGGVNTEAFFGQGTRLTVV.

J is TRBJ2-7 and V is TRBV7-2, with D possibly TRBD2 on 5 matching bases. With 2 bases removed from V and 3 bases from J, the gap between germline ends came to 14 bases. The CDR3 is 15 residues long. Germline CDR1 reads SGHTA; CDR2 reads FQGNSA. DNA of the CDR3: TGTGCCAGCAGCTTATGGGGAGACACTCGCTACGAGCAGTACTTC. Translated: CASSLWGDTRYEQYF.